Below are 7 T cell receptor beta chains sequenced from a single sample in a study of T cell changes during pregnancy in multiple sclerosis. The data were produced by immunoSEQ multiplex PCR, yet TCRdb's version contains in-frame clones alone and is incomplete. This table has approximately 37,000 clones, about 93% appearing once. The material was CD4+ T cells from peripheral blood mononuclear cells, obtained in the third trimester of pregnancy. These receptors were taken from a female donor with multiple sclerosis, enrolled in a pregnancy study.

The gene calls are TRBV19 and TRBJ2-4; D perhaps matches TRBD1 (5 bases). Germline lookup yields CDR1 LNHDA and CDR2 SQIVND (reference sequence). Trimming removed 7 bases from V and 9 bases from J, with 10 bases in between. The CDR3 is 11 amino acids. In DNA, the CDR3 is TGTGCCAGTACCACGCAGGGCATTCAGTACTTC. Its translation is CASTTQGIQYF.

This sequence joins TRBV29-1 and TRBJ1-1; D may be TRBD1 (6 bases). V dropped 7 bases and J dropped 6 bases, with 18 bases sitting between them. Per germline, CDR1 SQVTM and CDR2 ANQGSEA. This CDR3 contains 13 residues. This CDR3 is CSGAQGRGAEAFF. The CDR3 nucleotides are TGCAGCGGGGCCCAGGGGCGAGGCGCTGAAGCTTTCTTT.

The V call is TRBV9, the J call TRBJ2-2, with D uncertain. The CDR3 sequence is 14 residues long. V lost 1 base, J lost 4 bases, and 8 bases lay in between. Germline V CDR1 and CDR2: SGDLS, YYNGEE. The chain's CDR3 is CASSVKSFTGELFF. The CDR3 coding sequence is TGTGCCAGCAGCGTAAAGAGTTTCACCGGGGAGCTGTTTTTT.

CDR3 nucleotides: TGTGCCAGCAGCCAGACTAGCAGAAGCACAGATACGCAGTATTTT. This encodes CASSQTSRSTDTQYF. The V gene is TRBV7-2, the J gene TRBJ2-3; 7 nucleotides line up with TRBD2. The germline V gene encodes CDR1 SGHTA and CDR2 FQGNSA. Trimming removed 5 bases from V and 0 bases from J; junction bases left unmatched: 5. This CDR3 spans 15 amino acids.

CDR3 in amino acids: CAILYPGQGYEQYF. CDR3 DNA: TGTGCCATCTTATATCCGGGACAGGGCTACGAGCAGTACTTC. The chain combines TRBV6-1 with TRBJ2-7, with 9 bases aligning to TRBD1. This CDR3 spans 14 amino acids. The germline V gene has CDR1 MNHNS and CDR2 SASEGT. Trimming took 10 bases from V and 3 from J; bases not matched to a gene: 10.

CDR3 loop: CASSPQRGKAEAFF. Here the CDR3 DNA reads TGTGCCAGCAGCCCTCAACGAGGGAAGGCTGAAGCTTTCTTT. This sequence joins TRBV7-9 and TRBJ1-1; the D is unclear. The V gene's germline CDR1 is SEHNR and CDR2 FQNEAQ (reference sequence). The V and J ends lost 5 bases and 6 bases respectively, with 16 bases between them. The CDR3 loop spans 14 amino acids.

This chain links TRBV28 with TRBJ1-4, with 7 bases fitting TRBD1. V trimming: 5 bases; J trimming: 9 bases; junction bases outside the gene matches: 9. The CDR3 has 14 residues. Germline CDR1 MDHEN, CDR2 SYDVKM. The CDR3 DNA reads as TGTGCCAGCAGTAAAGGGGGGACAGCCCAAAAACTGTTTTTT. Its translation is CASSKGGTAQKLFF.